The 32 T cell receptor beta chains below were found in one sample sequenced in a study of blood T cell repertoires in COVID-19. Measured with immunoSEQ multiplex PCR; TCRdb has only the in-frame clones, and not every one. This sample carries over 300,000 clones, about 90% of them seen once, and the ten largest clones take around 6.3%. Sequenced sample: peripheral blood. These receptors all come from a man in his late teens or twenties with active or convalescent COVID-19.

This chain connects TRBV7-2 to TRBJ2-7; weak D call: TRBD2 (5 bases). Per germline, CDR1 SGHTA and CDR2 FQGNSA. Trimming cost V 1 base and J 2 bases, with 12 bases left between them. The CDR3 runs to 15 residues. CDR3 DNA sequence: TGTGCCAGCAGCTTAGGGGTAGCGTCGACCTACGAGCAGTACTTC. Its translation: CASSLGVASTYEQYF.

This chain connects TRBV29-1 to TRBJ1-6; a weak D match, TRBD1 (5 bases). With 6 bases removed from V and 9 bases from J, the gap between germline ends came to 18 bases. Germline V gene sequence: CDR1 SQVTM, CDR2 ANQGSEA. The CDR3 totals 14 residues. Here the CDR3 DNA reads TGCAGCGTAAGAGCGGGGGGGGAAGGTTCACCCCTCCACTTT. Amino acids: CSVRAGGEGSPLHF.

This clone appeared a single time. The rearrangement uses TRBV6-6 and TRBJ2-7; D might be TRBD2 (5 bases). The V gene lost 6 bases and the J gene lost 3 bases, with 15 bases spanning the gap. The CDR3 spans 14 residues. Germline-derived CDR1 and CDR2 are MNHNY and SVGAGI (reference sequence). The CDR3 bases are TGTGCCAGCAGACCCGGGGAAGGAATCTACGAGCAGTACTTC. It translates to CASRPGEGIYEQYF.

The rearrangement joins TRBV4-2 to TRBJ1-1, with a weak D call TRBD1 (5 bases). Trimming removed 1 base from V and 0 bases from J, with 12 bases in between. The length of the CDR3 is 16 residues. Germline CDR1 LGHNA, CDR2 YNFKEQ. This CDR3 reads CASSQADIRMNTEAFF. The DNA of the CDR3 is TGTGCCAGCAGCCAAGCGGACATCAGGATGAACACTGAAGCTTTCTTT.

The rearrangement links TRBV11-3 to TRBJ2-2; no clear D. Germline-derived CDR1 and CDR2 are SGHNT and YENEEA. The CDR3 loop spans 14 amino acids. Trimming left V 5 bases short and J 2 bases short, with 9 bases between. The CDR3 loop is CASSLRQNTGELFF. The CDR3 DNA sequence: TGTGCCAGCAGCCTGCGACAAAACACCGGGGAGCTGTTTTTT.

The chain links TRBV3-1 (or the pseudogene TRBV3-2) to TRBJ2-1; the match to TRBD2 covers 9 bases. The length of the CDR3 is 16 residues. The J segment lost 0 bases and the V segment lost 4 bases, leaving 4 bases of the junction unmatched. The germline CDR1 and CDR2 sequences are LGHDT and YNNKEL (reference sequence). In DNA, the CDR3 is TGTGCCAGCAGCCCTAGCGGGGCCAGCTCCTACAATGAGCAGTTCTTC. It codes for CASSPSGASSYNEQFF.

The rearrangement uses TRBV7-9 and TRBJ2-2; D remains unclear. Per germline, CDR1 SEHNR and CDR2 FQNEAQ (reference sequence). The V end was cut by 8 bases, the J end by 2 bases, with 12 bases between. The CDR3 spans 14 residues. The CDR3 sequence: CASFHEPNTGELFF. CDR3 nucleotides: TGTGCCAGCTTTCACGAGCCCAACACCGGGGAGCTGTTTTTT.

The chain is built from TRBV7-3 and TRBJ2-5; D is possibly TRBD2 (6 bases). The CDR3 length is 14 residues. V shed 1 base and J shed 5 bases, with 11 bases lying between them. CDR1 and CDR2 from the germline V gene are SGHTA and FQGTGA. Written as DNA, the CDR3 is TGTGCCAGCAGCTTAAACGGGAGACGGGAGACCCAGTACTTC. Translated, it gives CASSLNGRRETQYF.

The chain has TRBV7-9 and TRBJ2-5; possibly TRBD2 for D (5 bases). Germline lookup yields CDR1 SEHNR and CDR2 FQNEAQ (reference sequence). Trimming cost V 2 bases and J 1 base, with 11 bases left between them. This CDR3 is built from 15 residues. The CDR3 region is CASSLTAGSQETQYF. The CDR3 DNA reads TGTGCCAGCAGCTTAACGGCGGGCTCCCAAGAGACCCAGTACTTC.

CDR3 sequence: CASSLAFWTSGILGTGELFF. The CDR3 DNA is TGTGCCAGCAGCTTAGCGTTTTGGACTAGCGGAATACTGGGTACCGGGGAGCTGTTTTTT. J is TRBJ2-2 and V is TRBV7-6; TRBD2 matches 10 bases. Unmatched junction bases numbered 15, after V lost 0 bases and J lost 5 bases. This CDR3 has 20 amino acids. Germline V lookup: CDR1 SGHVS, CDR2 FNYEAQ.

The chain links TRBV4-1 to TRBJ2-5; TRBD1 agrees at 8 bases. The J segment lost 5 bases and the V segment lost 3 bases, leaving 8 bases of the junction unmatched. This CDR3 has 15 residues. Germline lookup yields CDR1 MGHRA and CDR2 YSYEKL. The CDR3, as DNA: TGCGCCAGCAGCCAGAACCCAGGGGGCGCGGAGACCCAGTACTTC. This translates into CASSQNPGGAETQYF.

V is TRBV29-1 and J is TRBJ2-2; tentatively, D is TRBD1 (5 bases). The ends were cut back, 7 bases at V and 4 bases at J, with 10 bases in the middle. CDR1 SQVTM and CDR2 ANQGSEA come from the germline V gene. The CDR3 spans 12 residues. CDR3 sequence: CSADRGTGELFF. CDR3 DNA sequence: TGCAGCGCTGACAGAGGCACCGGGGAGCTGTTTTTT.

The V gene is TRBV12-5, the J gene TRBJ2-1, with a weak D call TRBD2 (6 bases). The CDR3 length is 11 residues. Germline V lookup: CDR1 LGHNT, CDR2 FRNRAP. Trimming pared 5 bases from V and 8 bases from J, leaving 7 bases between. CDR3 nucleotides: TGTGCTAGTGGTGCGGGGCATGAGCAGTTCTTC. This encodes CASGAGHEQFF.

To note about this clone: Germline and junction disagree at one end, which may indicate a read error. This rearrangement joins TRBV28 to TRBJ1-1; possible D gene TRBD1, 5 bases. This CDR3 is 14 amino acids long. Germline V gene sequence: CDR1 MDHEN, CDR2 SYDVKM. The CDR3 loop is CASTIQVVNAEAFF. CDR3 coding DNA: TGTGCCAGCACCATACAGGTTGTGAACGCTGAAGCTTTCTTT.

This chain joins TRBV18 and TRBJ2-2; TRBD2 matches 14 bases. The J segment lost 4 bases and the V segment lost 1 base, leaving 8 bases of the junction unmatched. The germline CDR1 and CDR2 sequences are KGHSH and LQKENI. The CDR3 has 19 amino acids. The CDR3 loop reads CASSPQGLAGGTGTGELFF. The CDR3 DNA reads TGTGCCAGCTCACCACAAGGACTAGCGGGAGGTACAGGCACCGGGGAGCTGTTTTTT.

V gene TRBV7-9 combines with J gene TRBJ2-1, with TRBD2 identical over 10 bases. CDR1 is SEHNR and CDR2 is FQNEAQ in the germline V gene (reference sequence). There are 17 residues in the CDR3. The V and J ends lost 3 bases and 5 bases, in that order; junction bases with no gene match: 10. This chain's CDR3 is CASSFRRNLAGDNEQFF. In DNA, the CDR3 is TGTGCCAGCAGCTTCCGCAGAAATCTAGCGGGGGACAATGAGCAGTTCTTC.

The CDR3 region has the DNA TGTGCCAGCAGCTTACGGCCTAGCGGAAACGGGGGTCAAGAGACCCAGTACTTC. It encodes CASSLRPSGNGGQETQYF. The V and J genes are TRBV13 and TRBJ2-5; 7 bases map to TRBD2. Germline loops: CDR1 PRHDT, CDR2 FYEKMQ (reference sequence). CDR3 length: 18 amino acids. With 2 bases clipped from V and 2 bases from J, the junction kept 14 bases outside the gene matches.

The V and J genes are TRBV2 and TRBJ2-3, with 8 positions matching TRBD2. CDR1 SNHLY and CDR2 FYNNEI come from the germline V gene. This CDR3 is built from 13 residues. The V and J ends lost 8 bases and 2 bases, in that order; junction bases with no gene match: 3. CDR3 DNA sequence: TGTGCCAGCGAGCGGGAGTCCACAGATACGCAGTATTTT. Amino acids: CASERESTDTQYF.

The genes are TRBV30 and TRBJ2-2; 7 nucleotides line up with TRBD1. J was trimmed by 3 bases and V by 0 bases; bases with no gene match: 4. The CDR3 loop spans 15 amino acids. CDR1 is GTSNPN and CDR2 is SVGIG in the germline V gene (reference sequence). The CDR3 DNA reads as TGTGCCTGGAGTGTAGACAGGGCGGACACCGGGGAGCTGTTTTTT. Translation gives CAWSVDRADTGELFF.

The chain is built from TRBV30 and TRBJ1-2, with D possibly matching TRBD1 (5 bases). The CDR3 runs to 14 residues. Germline CDR1 is GTSNPN and CDR2 is SVGIG (reference sequence). V lost 5 bases, J lost 3 bases, and 16 bases lay in between. CDR3 in amino acids: CAWGTFGTDYGYTF. The CDR3, as DNA: TGTGCCTGGGGAACATTCGGGACTGACTATGGCTACACCTTC.

This clone was recorded only once. V and J are TRBV2 and TRBJ1-1, with a weak D call TRBD1 (5 bases). This CDR3 has 14 residues. Germline V gives CDR1 SNHLY, CDR2 FYNNEI. V was pared by 2 bases and J by 4 bases, with 11 bases between. CDR3 amino acids: CASSEMQGGTEAFF. The DNA of the CDR3 is TGTGCCAGCAGTGAAATGCAGGGAGGCACTGAAGCTTTCTTT.

This clone was recorded only once. The genes are TRBV28 and TRBJ2-7; tentative D call: TRBD2 (6 bases). V was pared by 2 bases and J by 3 bases, with 20 bases between. The length of the CDR3 is 17 residues. The germline gives CDR1 MDHEN, CDR2 SYDVKM. CDR3 loop: CASSLGGSGGVSYEQYF. In DNA form, the CDR3 reads TGTGCCAGCAGTTTAGGAGGGAGCGGCGGGGTAAGCTACGAGCAGTACTTC. Combining the CDR3 with reference TRBV28 and TRBJ2-7 gives the whole variable domain DVKVTQSSRYLVKRTGEKVFLECVQDMDHENMFWYRQDPGLGLRLIYFSYDVKMKEKGDIPEGYSVSREKKERFSLILESASTNQTSMYLCASSLGGSGGVSYEQYFGPGTRLTVT.

This chain links TRBV5-4 with TRBJ2-1; tentatively, D is TRBD1 (5 bases). Trimming pared 0 bases from V and 4 bases from J, leaving 8 bases between. CDR3 length: 14 residues. Per the germline V gene, CDR1 is SGHNT and CDR2 is YYREEE (reference sequence). CDR3: CASSLGQTYNEQFF. Here the CDR3 DNA reads TGTGCCAGCAGCTTGGGACAGACATACAATGAGCAGTTCTTC.

The table lists this clone with a count of one. V usage is TRBV9 and J usage is TRBJ1-2; TRBD1 aligns across 7 bases. Germline V gene data show CDR1 as SGDLS and CDR2 as YYNGEE. The CDR3 covers 14 residues. J was trimmed by 3 bases and V by 2 bases; bases with no gene match: 4. In nucleotides, the CDR3 is TGTGCCAGCAGCGTGATAACAGGGGACTATGGCTACACCTTC. Its protein product is CASSVITGDYGYTF.

This chain uses TRBV20-1 with TRBJ1-2, with no clear D. The V gene lost 6 bases and the J gene lost 8 bases, with 10 bases spanning the gap. Looked up from germline, CDR1 is DFQATT and CDR2 is SNEGSKA (reference sequence). This CDR3 contains 10 residues. In DNA form, the CDR3 reads TGCAGTGCGATGACACTCGGCTACACCTTC. Amino acids: CSAMTLGYTF.

This chain connects TRBV7-6 to TRBJ2-2; weak D call: TRBD2 (5 bases). Germline values: CDR1 SGHVS, CDR2 FNYEAQ. Trimming shortened V by 4 bases and J by 4 bases, and 16 bases separated the two germline ends. This CDR3 region has 16 residues. This chain's CDR3 is CASSSPQASFTGELFF. CDR3 bases: TGTGCCAGCAGCTCCCCGCAGGCTAGCTTCACCGGGGAGCTGTTTTTT. The full variable domain, completed using reference TRBV7-6 and TRBJ2-2, is GAGVSQSPRYKVTKRGQDVALRCDPISGHVSLYWYRQALGQGPEFLTYFNYEAQQDKSGLPNDRFSAERPEGSISTLTIQRTEQRDSAMYRCASSSPQASFTGELFFGEGSRLTVL.

This chain joins TRBV4-3 and TRBJ1-2, with unresolved D. There are 14 residues in the CDR3. The germline CDR1 and CDR2 sequences are LGHNA and YSLEER. V lost 4 bases and J lost 6, with 15 bases in between. The CDR3 sequence: CASSLGMGSHGYTF. In DNA form, the CDR3 reads TGCGCCAGCAGCCTCGGCATGGGCAGTCATGGCTACACCTTC.

This clone has a single count. The chain combines TRBV7-2 with TRBJ2-2; 9 nucleotides agree with TRBD2. Germline-derived CDR1 and CDR2 are SGHTA and FQGNSA. The CDR3 loop spans 16 amino acids. The V gene end was trimmed by 4 bases and the J gene end by 5 bases; junction bases not matched to a gene: 8. The CDR3 is CASSYSGGGRTGELFF. CDR3 in DNA: TGTGCCAGCAGCTATAGCGGGGGCGGGAGGACCGGGGAGCTGTTTTTT.

This clone occurred once. CDR3: CASSLVPGYGGEQYF. DNA of the CDR3: TGTGCCAGCAGCTTAGTCCCGGGTTATGGAGGTGAGCAGTACTTC. V and J are TRBV7-2 and TRBJ2-7, with D possibly being TRBD2 (5 bases). CDR3 length: 15 residues. Germline CDR1 reads SGHTA; CDR2 reads FQGNSA. V lost 1 base, J lost 7 bases, and 17 bases lay in between.

This clone occurred once. This CDR3 reads CASSFPATGANEQFF. CDR3 sequence (DNA): TGTGCCAGCAGTTTCCCTGCGACAGGGGCCAATGAGCAGTTCTTC. This chain connects TRBV27 to TRBJ2-1, with 8 bases that match TRBD1. Germline V gene sequence: CDR1 MNHEY, CDR2 SMNVEV (reference sequence). With V trimmed by 3 bases and J by 6 bases, 7 bases remained unmatched. There are 15 residues in the CDR3.

The chain employs TRBV7-2 and TRBJ2-5, with D unclear. Germline V gene data show CDR1 as SGHTA and CDR2 as FQGNSA. V was trimmed by 0 bases and J by 1 base, leaving 9 bases between them. This CDR3 contains 15 residues. CDR3 sequence reads: CASSLALAPQETQYF. CDR3 coding DNA: TGTGCCAGCAGCTTAGCCCTGGCACCCCAAGAGACCCAGTACTTC.

CDR3 protein: CSGLAGGRADTQYF. The DNA for the CDR3 is TGCAGCGGACTAGCGGGAGGTAGAGCAGATACGCAGTATTTT. The chain is built from TRBV29-1 and TRBJ2-3, with 13 bases that match TRBD2. CDR1 is SQVTM and CDR2 is ANQGSEA in the germline V gene. Trimming removed 7 bases from V and 4 bases from J; junction bases left unmatched: 5. The CDR3 runs 14 residues.